The 19 T cell receptor beta chains presented below share a single source sample, sequenced in a study of T cells in women clearing cervical HPV infection. Using immunoSEQ multiplex PCR, the repertoire was profiled, and TCRdb retains in-frame clones only, with some absent. This table lists 39,000 or so clones. The sequenced sample consisted of blood buffy coat. These receptors were taken from a woman between 18 and 69 years old with a cervical HPV16 infection that either progressed to CIN3+ or cleared (not recorded which).

Remarks on this clone: The read gets to within 3 residues of the CDR3 end, and the germline J gene fills in the rest. The J gene is TRBJ2-5, the V gene TRBV7-9; 10 nucleotides line up with TRBD2. With V trimmed by 6 bases and J by 5 bases, 6 bases remained unmatched. Germline assignment: CDR1 SEHNR and CDR2 FQNEAQ (reference sequence). The CDR3 is made up of 14 amino acids. The CDR3 loop reads CASSTSGASETQYF. Partial CDR3 DNA: TGTGCCAGCAGTACTAGCGGGGCTAGTGAGACC.

Turning to this clone: The CDR3 is cut off 3 residues early in the read; its end comes from the germline J gene. V usage is TRBV18 and J usage is TRBJ1-2; D is unresolved. V was clipped by 3 bases and J by 6 bases, with 8 bases between them. The CDR3 loop spans 12 amino acids. Germline-derived CDR1 and CDR2 are KGHSH and LQKENI. CDR3 protein: CASSPEGHGYTF. CDR3 DNA, as far as it was read: TGTGCCAGCTCACCCGAAGGTCATGGC.

On this clone itself: Read sequence stops 3 residues before the CDR3 end, and the germline J gene provides the missing end. This chain connects TRBV24-1 to TRBJ2-7; 7 bases align to TRBD1. V was clipped by 10 bases and J by 0 bases; unmatched bases: 8. The CDR3 is 14 residues long. Germline V gives CDR1 KGHDR, CDR2 SFDVKD. Incomplete CDR3 DNA: TGTGCCACTAGGGGGCGGACGAGCTCCTACGAG. It is translated as CATRGRTSSYE. The full CDR3 protein is CATRGRTSSYEQYF.

CDR3 region: CASSLGQYYEQYF. The sequenced part of the CDR3 DNA is TGTGCCAGCAGCTTAGGGCAGTACTACGAG. The chain employs TRBV7-9 and TRBJ2-7, with no clear D. The read terminates 3 residues ahead of where the CDR3 ends, so the germline J gene completes it. With 1 base removed from V and 3 bases from J, the gap between germline ends came to 7 bases. The CDR3 contains 13 residues. CDR1 SEHNR and CDR2 FQNEAQ come from the germline V gene (reference sequence).

As regards this clone: The sequence runs out 3 residues before the end of the CDR3; the remainder is reconstructed from the germline J gene. The chain combines TRBV20-1 with TRBJ2-3; a weak D match, TRBD2 (6 bases). The CDR3 runs 16 residues. Germline-derived CDR1 and CDR2 are DFQATT and SNEGSKA (reference sequence). Trimming stripped 3 bases from V and 2 bases from J, with 18 bases between. CDR3 in amino acids: CSASKFSGRPTDTQYF. CDR3 bases read: TGCAGTGCTAGTAAATTTAGCGGAAGGCCCACAGATACG.

As regards this clone: The read falls 3 residues short of the CDR3 end, and the missing part is taken from the germline J gene. The chain uses TRBV7-9 and TRBJ2-7; D remains ambiguous. Germline values: CDR1 SEHNR, CDR2 FQNEAQ (reference sequence). Trimming stripped 5 bases from V and 6 bases from J, with 11 bases between. This CDR3 is built from 12 residues. CDR3 loop: CASSGWASEQYF. The sequenced part of the CDR3 DNA is TGTGCCAGCAGCGGGTGGGCTTCCGAG.

Concerning this clone: The CDR3 end lies 3 residues beyond the end of the read and is filled in from the germline J gene. This rearrangement joins TRBV19 to TRBJ1-2; D uncertain. The CDR3 is 13 residues long. Germline values: CDR1 LNHDA, CDR2 SQIVND (reference sequence). The CDR3 reads CASRQTIPGGYTF. CDR3 DNA, as far as it was read: TGTGCCAGTCGGCAGACTATACCTGGCGGC.

A note on this clone: The observed sequence ends 3 residues before the CDR3 terminus, with the missing tail filled in from the germline J gene. This chain links TRBV6-1 with TRBJ1-2, with 10 bases aligning to TRBD1. Germline CDR1 is MNHNS and CDR2 is SASEGT. V lost 4 bases to trimming and J lost 2 bases; unmatched junction nucleotides: 4. The CDR3 covers 15 residues. The sequenced CDR3 bases are TGTGCCAGCAGTGCCCAGACAGGGGGCAACTATGGC. Protein: CASSAQTGGNYG. The CDR3 in its entirety is CASSAQTGGNYGYTF.

On this clone: From the germline J gene comes the end of the CDR3, since the read stops 3 residues before it. This chain uses TRBV10-3 with TRBJ2-7; 8 bases fit TRBD2. CDR1 ENHRY and CDR2 SYGVKD come from the germline V gene. The CDR3 contains 11 residues. Trimming removed 6 bases from V and 5 bases from J; junction bases left unmatched: 0. CDR3 in amino acids: CAIRTSDEQYF. The CDR3 DNA, read in part, is TGTGCCATCAGGACTAGCGACGAG.

Comments on this clone: The read ends 3 residues early relative to the CDR3; the germline J gene fills the gap. The genes are TRBV5-1 and TRBJ1-6; D possibly corresponds to TRBD1 (5 bases). Germline CDR1 reads SGHRS; CDR2 reads YFSETQ. Trimming cost V 2 bases and J 7 bases, with 13 bases left between them. This CDR3 spans 15 amino acids. CDR3 bases read: TGCGCCAGCAGCTTAGACACCCCAGGGAATTCACCC. As protein: CASSLDTPGNSP. The whole CDR3 region reads CASSLDTPGNSPLHF. Filled out from reference TRBV5-1 and TRBJ1-6, the complete variable domain reads KAGVTQTPRYLIKTRGQQVTLSCSPISGHRSVSWYQQTPGQGLQFLFEYFSETQRNKGNFPGRFSGRQFSNSRSEMNVSTLELGDSALYLCASSLDTPGNSPLHFGNGTRLTVT.

Regarding this clone: From the germline J gene comes the end of the CDR3, since the read stops 3 residues before it. This chain links TRBV6-4 with TRBJ2-1; 10 bases line up with TRBD2. V lost 2 bases and J lost 4; bases outside the gene matches: 5. Germline assignment: CDR1 MRHNA and CDR2 SNTAGT. This CDR3 has 16 residues. CDR3 DNA, as far as it was read: TGTGCCAGCAGTGACACACTAGCGGGGCTTTACAATGAG. Encoded protein: CASSDTLAGLYNE. The whole CDR3 region reads CASSDTLAGLYNEQFF.

The sequenced part of the CDR3 DNA is TGTGCCACTCATAGGGCAGGGACAGATACG. This encodes CATHRAGTDT. In full, the CDR3 is CATHRAGTDTQYF. This chain connects TRBV19 to TRBJ2-3; perhaps TRBD1 as D (5 bases). The read finishes 3 residues shy of the CDR3 end, and the germline J gene is used to complete it. Germline V lookup: CDR1 LNHDA, CDR2 SQIVND (reference sequence). V dropped 10 bases and J dropped 3 bases, with 14 bases sitting between them. The CDR3 runs 13 residues.

To note about this clone: The read ends 3 residues before the CDR3 terminus; that terminus is restored from the germline J gene. The chain has TRBV7-9 and TRBJ2-3; no firm D call. The V gene's germline CDR1 is SEHNR and CDR2 FQNEAQ (reference sequence). The length of the CDR3 is 12 residues. The CDR3 spells CASSFSFETQYF. Partial CDR3 DNA: TGTGCCAGCAGCTTTAGTTTTGAGACG. Combining the CDR3 with reference TRBV7-9 and TRBJ2-3 gives the whole variable domain DTGVSQNPRHKITKRGQNVTFRCDPISEHNRLYWYRQTLGQGPEFLTYFQNEAQLEKSRLLSDRFSAERPKGSFSTLEIQRTEQGDSAMYLCASSFSFETQYFGPGTRLTVL.

A word on this clone: At one boundary the junction diverges from the germline segment, which might be a read error. The read falls 3 residues short of the CDR3 end, and the missing part is taken from the germline J gene. Additional DNA sequences in this sample encode the identical CDR3. The genes are TRBV18 and TRBJ1-3; possibly TRBD1 for D (5 bases). The CDR3 totals 15 residues. The germline V gene has CDR1 KGHSH and CDR2 LQKENI. Partial CDR3 DNA: TGTGCCAGCTCACCTAGTGGGGACTCTGGAAACACG. It is translated as CASSPSGDSGNT. The entire CDR3 is CASSPSGDSGNTIYF.

As to this clone: Mismatch with germline at one junction end may stem from a read error. The read ends 3 residues shy of where the CDR3 ends; the end is completed using the germline J gene. Other DNA sequences in this specimen translate into the identical CDR3. The gene calls are TRBV20-1 and TRBJ1-3; 8 nucleotides agree with TRBD1. This CDR3 contains 11 residues. The V gene's germline CDR1 is DFQATT and CDR2 SNEGSKA (reference sequence). The CDR3 spells CSAWTGNTIYF. The DNA read from the CDR3 is TGCAGTGCCTGGACAGGGAACACA.

CDR3 DNA (partial): TGCGCCAGCAGCCCTCAGGAGAACACTGAA. Protein product: CASSPQENTE. The entire CDR3 protein is CASSPQENTEAFF. The V call is TRBV5-1, the J call TRBJ1-1; no firm D call. From the germline J gene comes the end of the CDR3, since the read stops 3 residues before it. Trimming left V 4 bases short and J 1 base short, with 8 bases between. This CDR3 spans 13 amino acids. The germline V gene has CDR1 SGHRS and CDR2 YFSETQ.

Details on this clone: The observed sequence ends 3 residues before the CDR3 terminus, with the missing tail filled in from the germline J gene. This sequence joins TRBV29-1 and TRBJ2-4; the match to TRBD1 covers 10 bases. CDR3 size: 16 residues. CDR1 is SQVTM and CDR2 is ANQGSEA in the germline V gene. CDR3 region: CSVRSGQGLSNYGQYF. The CDR3 DNA, read in part, is TGCAGCGTCAGATCGGGACAGGGGCTATCTAACTATGGT. Full variable domain (outside the CDR3, taken from reference TRBV29-1 and TRBJ2-4): SAVISQKPSRDICQRGTSLTIQCQVDSQVTMMFWYRQQPGQSLTLIATANQGSEATYESGFVIDKFPISRPNLTFSTLTVSNMSPEDSSIYLCSVRSGQGLSNYGQYFGAGTRLSVL.

Comments on this clone: The read falls 3 residues short of the CDR3 end, and the missing part is taken from the germline J gene. V gene TRBV19 combines with J gene TRBJ2-5, with TRBD1 matching 8 bases. The V gene's germline CDR1 is LNHDA and CDR2 SQIVND (reference sequence). The CDR3 length is 15 residues. The V and J ends lost 3 bases and 4 bases, in that order; junction bases with no gene match: 7. CDR3 bases read: TGTGCCAGTAGTATTGGACAGGGACAAGGAGAGACC. Residues: CASSIGQGQGET. The whole CDR3 protein is CASSIGQGQGETQYF.

The CDR3 bases that were read are TGCGCCAGCAGCGCACGCGGGACTAGCGACGGCGAG. It specifies CASSARGTSDGE. The full CDR3 is CASSARGTSDGEQYF. This sequence joins TRBV5-1 and TRBJ2-7; 10 bases are a match to TRBD2. The read terminates 3 residues ahead of where the CDR3 ends, so the germline J gene completes it. Unmatched junction bases numbered 10, after V lost 4 bases and J lost 6 bases. The CDR3 totals 15 residues. Germline V gives CDR1 SGHRS, CDR2 YFSETQ.